Sequencing of this T cell receptor (beta chain) was carried out in a study of T-cell memory formation after mild COVID-19. Turning to the study itself: TCR clusters showed largely donor specificity. Study outcomes and limitations: Cross-reactive memory apparently joined, as some responding clones appeared in pre-infection memory. Shrinking CD4+ clones were chiefly CM and EM; CD8+ ones were chiefly EMRA. The authors did not confirm SARS-CoV-2 specificity of second-wave clones peaking day 37.

TCRdb passed the 5' RACE reads through MiXCR, listing each CDR3 protein once. The table includes about 200,000 distinct CDR3 sequences, just over 9.5% detected once. This CDR3 is built from 17 residues. Per germline, CDR1 SGHRS and CDR2 YFSETQ. V dropped 1 base and J dropped 3 bases, with 19 bases sitting between them. This clonotype was counted many times. The antigen is not known. This receptor was taken from a man aged 18 to 35 who had mild COVID-19 (a few samples of this study predate the infection). Cell type and time point are not known. This chain uses TRBV5-1 with TRBJ1-1, with D maybe TRBD1 (6 bases). Sequences were obtained from PBMCs or a T cell subset sorted from them (not recorded which). CDR3 DNA: TGCGCCAGCAGCTTGTCTTCGGGGCAGGGGATGGACACTGAAGCTTTCTTT. Amino acids: CASSLSSGQGMDTEAFF.